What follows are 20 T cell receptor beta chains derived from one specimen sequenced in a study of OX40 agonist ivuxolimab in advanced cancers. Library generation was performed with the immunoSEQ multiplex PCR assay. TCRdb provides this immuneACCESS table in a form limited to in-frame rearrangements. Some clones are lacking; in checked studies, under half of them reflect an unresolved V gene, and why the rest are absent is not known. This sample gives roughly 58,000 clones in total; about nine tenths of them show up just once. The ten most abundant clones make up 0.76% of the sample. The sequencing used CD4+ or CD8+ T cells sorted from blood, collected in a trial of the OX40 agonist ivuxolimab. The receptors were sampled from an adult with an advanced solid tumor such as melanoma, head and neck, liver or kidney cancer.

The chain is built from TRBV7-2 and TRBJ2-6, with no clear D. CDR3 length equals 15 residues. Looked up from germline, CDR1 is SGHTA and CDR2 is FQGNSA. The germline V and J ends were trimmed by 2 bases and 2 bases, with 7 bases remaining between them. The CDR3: CASSLFGAGANVLTF. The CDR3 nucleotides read TGTGCCAGCAGCTTATTTGGTGCTGGGGCCAACGTCCTGACTTTC.

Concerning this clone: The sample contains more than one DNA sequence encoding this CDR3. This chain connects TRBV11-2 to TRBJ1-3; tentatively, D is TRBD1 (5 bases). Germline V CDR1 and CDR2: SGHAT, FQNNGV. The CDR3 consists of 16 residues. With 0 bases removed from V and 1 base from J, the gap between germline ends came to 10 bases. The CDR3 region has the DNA TGTGCCAGCAGCTTAGAGCTCGCAGGGTCTGGAAACACCATATATTTT. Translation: CASSLELAGSGNTIYF.

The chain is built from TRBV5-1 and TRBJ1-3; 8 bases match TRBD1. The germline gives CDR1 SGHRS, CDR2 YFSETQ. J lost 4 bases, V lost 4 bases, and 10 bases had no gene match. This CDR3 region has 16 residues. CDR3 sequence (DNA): TGCGCCAGCAGCCGGGAGACAGGGGTGAGAGGAAACACCATATATTTT. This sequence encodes CASSRETGVRGNTIYF.

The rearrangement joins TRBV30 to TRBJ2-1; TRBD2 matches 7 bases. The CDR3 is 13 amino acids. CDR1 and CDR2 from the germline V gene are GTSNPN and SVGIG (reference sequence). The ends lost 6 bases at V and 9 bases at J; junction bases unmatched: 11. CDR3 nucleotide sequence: TGTGCCTGCGAGCGGGGTTGGGGTGGTGAGCAGTTCTTC. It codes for CACERGWGGEQFF.

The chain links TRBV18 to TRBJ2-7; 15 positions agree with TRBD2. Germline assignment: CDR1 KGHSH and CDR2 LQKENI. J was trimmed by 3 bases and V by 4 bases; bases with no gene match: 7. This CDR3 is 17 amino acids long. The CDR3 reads CASSLGLAGGPFYEQYF. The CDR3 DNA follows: TGTGCCAGCTCACTTGGACTAGCGGGAGGGCCCTTCTACGAGCAGTACTTC. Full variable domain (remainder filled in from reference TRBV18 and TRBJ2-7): NAGVMQNPRHLVRRRGQEARLRCSPMKGHSHVYWYRQLPEEGLKFMVYLQKENIIDESGMPKERFSAEFPKEGPSILRIQQVVRGDSAAYFCASSLGLAGGPFYEQYFGPGTRLTVT.

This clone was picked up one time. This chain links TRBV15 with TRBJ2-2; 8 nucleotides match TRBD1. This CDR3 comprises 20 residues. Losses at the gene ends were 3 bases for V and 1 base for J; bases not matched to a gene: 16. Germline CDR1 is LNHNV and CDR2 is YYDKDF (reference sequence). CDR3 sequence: CATSSGGVDRASVNTGELFF. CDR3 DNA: TGTGCCACCAGCAGCGGGGGTGTGGACAGGGCTAGCGTGAACACCGGGGAGCTGTTTTTT.

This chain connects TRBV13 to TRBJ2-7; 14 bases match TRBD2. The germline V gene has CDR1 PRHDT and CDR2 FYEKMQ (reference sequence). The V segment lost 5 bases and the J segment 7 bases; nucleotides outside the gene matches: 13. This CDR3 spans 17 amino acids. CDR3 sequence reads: CASSPGTSGSYLSEQYF. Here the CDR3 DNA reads TGTGCCAGCAGCCCCGGGACTAGCGGGAGTTACTTAAGTGAGCAGTACTTC.

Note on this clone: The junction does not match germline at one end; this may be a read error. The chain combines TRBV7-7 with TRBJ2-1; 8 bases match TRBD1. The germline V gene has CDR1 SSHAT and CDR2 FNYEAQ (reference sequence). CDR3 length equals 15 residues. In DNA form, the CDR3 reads TGTGCTAGCAGCCCGACGACAGGGGCAAACAATGAGCAGTTCTTC. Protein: CASSPTTGANNEQFF.

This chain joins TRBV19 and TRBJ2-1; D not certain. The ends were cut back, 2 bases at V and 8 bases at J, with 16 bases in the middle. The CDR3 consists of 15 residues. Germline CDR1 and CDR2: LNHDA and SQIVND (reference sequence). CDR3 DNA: TGTGCCAGTAGTATAACCCCTCTTCTACGTGATGAGCAGTTCTTC. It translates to CASSITPLLRDEQFF.

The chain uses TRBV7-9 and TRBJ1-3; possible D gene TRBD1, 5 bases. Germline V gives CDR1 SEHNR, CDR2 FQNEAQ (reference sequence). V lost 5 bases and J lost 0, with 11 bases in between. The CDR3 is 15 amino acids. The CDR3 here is CASSIEGFSGNTIYF. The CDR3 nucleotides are TGTGCCAGCAGCATCGAGGGGTTCTCTGGAAACACCATATATTTT.

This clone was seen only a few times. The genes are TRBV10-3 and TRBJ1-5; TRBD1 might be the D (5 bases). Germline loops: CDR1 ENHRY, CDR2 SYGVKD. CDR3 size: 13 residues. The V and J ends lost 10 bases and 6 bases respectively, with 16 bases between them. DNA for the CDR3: TGTGCCACCCTGGAGGGGATTGGTCAGCCCCAGCATTTT. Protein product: CATLEGIGQPQHF.

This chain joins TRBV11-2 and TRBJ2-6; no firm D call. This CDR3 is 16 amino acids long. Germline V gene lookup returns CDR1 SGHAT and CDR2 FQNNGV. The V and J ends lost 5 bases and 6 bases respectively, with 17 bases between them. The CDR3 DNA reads TGTGCCAGCAGCAACTACCGGGCCAGGTTGGCCAACGTCCTGACTTTC. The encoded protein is CASSNYRARLANVLTF.

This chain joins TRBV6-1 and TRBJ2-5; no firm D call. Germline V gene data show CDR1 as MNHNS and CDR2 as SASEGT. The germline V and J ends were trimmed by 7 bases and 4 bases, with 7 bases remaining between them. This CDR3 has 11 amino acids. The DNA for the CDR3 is TGTGCCAGCACTACTATAGAGACCCAGTACTTC. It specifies CASTTIETQYF.

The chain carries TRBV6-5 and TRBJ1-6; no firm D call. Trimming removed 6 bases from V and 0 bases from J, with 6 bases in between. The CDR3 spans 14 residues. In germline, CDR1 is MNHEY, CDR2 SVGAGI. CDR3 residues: CASRKSSYNSPLHF. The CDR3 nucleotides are TGTGCCAGCAGGAAGAGCTCCTATAATTCACCCCTCCACTTT.

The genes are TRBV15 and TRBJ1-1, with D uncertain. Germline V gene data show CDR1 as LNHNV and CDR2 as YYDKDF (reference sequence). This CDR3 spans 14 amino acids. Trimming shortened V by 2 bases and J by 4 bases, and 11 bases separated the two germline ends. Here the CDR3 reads CATSRLDRGTEAFF. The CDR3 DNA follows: TGTGCCACCAGCAGACTCGACCGGGGCACTGAAGCTTTCTTT.

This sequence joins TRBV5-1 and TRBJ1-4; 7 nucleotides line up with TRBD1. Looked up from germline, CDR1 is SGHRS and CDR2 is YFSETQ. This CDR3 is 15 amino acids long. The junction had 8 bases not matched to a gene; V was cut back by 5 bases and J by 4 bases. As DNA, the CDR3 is TGCGCCAGCAGGCGAACAGGGGTCTATAATGAAAAACTGTTTTTT. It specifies CASRRTGVYNEKLFF.

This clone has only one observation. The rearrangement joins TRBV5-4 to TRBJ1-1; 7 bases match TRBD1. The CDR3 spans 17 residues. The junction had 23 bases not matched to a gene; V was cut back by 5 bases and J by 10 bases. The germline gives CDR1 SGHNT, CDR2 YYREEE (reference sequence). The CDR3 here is CASSYSQGDSRGSGAFF. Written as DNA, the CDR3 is TGTGCCAGCAGTTACTCCCAGGGGGATAGTCGTGGTAGTGGAGCTTTCTTT. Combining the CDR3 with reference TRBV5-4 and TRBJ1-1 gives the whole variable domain ETGVTQSPTHLIKTRGQQVTLRCSSQSGHNTVSWYQQALGQGPQFIFQYYREEENGRGNFPPRFSGLQFPNYSSELNVNALELDDSALYLCASSYSQGDSRGSGAFFGQGTRLTVV.

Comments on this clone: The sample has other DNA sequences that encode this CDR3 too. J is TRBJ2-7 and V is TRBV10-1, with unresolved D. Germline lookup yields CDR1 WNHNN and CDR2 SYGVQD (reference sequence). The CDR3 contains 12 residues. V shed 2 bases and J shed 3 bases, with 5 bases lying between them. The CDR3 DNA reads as TGCGCCAGCAGTGAGATTCGCTACGAGCAGTACTTC. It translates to CASSEIRYEQYF.

Here the CDR3 reads CASSFGTGGGEKLFF. Here the CDR3 DNA reads TGTGCCAGTAGTTTCGGGACAGGGGGCGGTGAAAAACTGTTTTTT. This sequence joins TRBV19 and TRBJ1-4; 12 bases map to TRBD1. The germline V gene has CDR1 LNHDA and CDR2 SQIVND (reference sequence). This CDR3 is 15 amino acids long. Losses at the gene ends were 5 bases for V and 7 bases for J; bases not matched to a gene: 5.

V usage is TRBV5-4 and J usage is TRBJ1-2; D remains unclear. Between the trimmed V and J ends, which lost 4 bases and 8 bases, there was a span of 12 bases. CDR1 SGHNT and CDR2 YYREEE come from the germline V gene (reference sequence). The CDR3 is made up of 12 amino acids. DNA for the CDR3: TGTGCCAGCAGCCGGATTTTTACCGGCTACACCTTC. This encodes CASSRIFTGYTF.